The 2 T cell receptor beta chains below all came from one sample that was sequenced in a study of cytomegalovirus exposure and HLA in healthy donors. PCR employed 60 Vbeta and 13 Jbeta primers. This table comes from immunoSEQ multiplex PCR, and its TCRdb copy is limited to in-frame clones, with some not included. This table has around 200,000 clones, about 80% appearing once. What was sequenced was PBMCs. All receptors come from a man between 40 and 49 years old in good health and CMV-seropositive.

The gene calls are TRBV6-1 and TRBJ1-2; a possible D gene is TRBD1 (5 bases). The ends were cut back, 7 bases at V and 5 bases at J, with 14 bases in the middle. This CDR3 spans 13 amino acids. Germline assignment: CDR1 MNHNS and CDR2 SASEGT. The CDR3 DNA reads TGTGCCAGCACCAGAAGGGGATTTTATGGCTACACCTTC. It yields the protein CASTRRGFYGYTF.

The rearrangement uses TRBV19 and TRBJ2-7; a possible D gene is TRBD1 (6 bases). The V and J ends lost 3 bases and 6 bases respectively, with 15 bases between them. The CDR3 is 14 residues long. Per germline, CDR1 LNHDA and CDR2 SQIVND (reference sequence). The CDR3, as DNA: TGTGCCAGTAGTATTCAACAGGGTGGCGGCGAGCAGTACTTC. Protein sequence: CASSIQQGGGEQYF.